This note documents a single T cell receptor beta chain sequence. Its cognate antigen is unknown. These data originate in a study of blood T cells in healthy people across ages. Study-level findings and limits: It was held that diversity estimates obtained from one million T cells represented underestimates. Naive T cell percentage and TCR beta diversity correlated strongly.

A second about 7 to 12 cycle PCR used barcoded and J-beta primers. Researchers report that each sample yielded at least 2.5 million CDR3-containing paired-end reads. Each CDR3 protein gets one entry after TCRdb re-called the 5' RACE reads with MiXCR. The sample consists of roughly 800,000 distinct CDR3 sequences, about three fifths of them appearing once. Germline V lookup: CDR1 DFQATT, CDR2 SNEGSKA (reference sequence). The CDR3 is 15 residues long. V was pared by 6 bases and J by 4 bases, with 21 bases between. The J gene is TRBJ2-5, the V gene TRBV20-1; TRBD1 is a possible D gene (6 bases). The source of this sequence is a man younger than 45 in good health. The specimen was blood. The CDR3 loop reads CSAVPGHRSVETQYF. The CDR3, as DNA: TGCAGTGCCGTTCCGGGACACCGGTCGGTAGAGACCCAGTACTTC.